This TCR beta chain was found in a study of Ad26.COV2.S vaccination and SARS-CoV-2 variants. Background on the study: Of the COV1001 trial arms, the Ad26.COV2.S arm included the donor. Intramuscular Ad26.COV2.S doses were given once or twice, 56 days apart. Study outcomes and limitations: Whether participants received vaccine or placebo, their non-spike TCR breadth was similar. Marked by substantial breadth, spike-specific CD8+ and CD4+ T cell responses were reportedly seen after vaccination.

Comment on this clone: The antigen remains undetermined.

Indicated treatment: some 20 received Ad26.COV2.S at low or high dose, single or two shots; 5 received placebo; per-sample allocation not given. Samples came from day 63 after the first vaccine or placebo injection. Generated by immunoSEQ multiplex PCR, the TCRdb table keeps only in-frame clones and is missing some. Altogether 430,000 or so clones are present, roughly nine tenths being singletons, with the ten largest covering around 2.6%. Germline CDR1 KGHDR, CDR2 SFDVKD. V was cut by 3 bases and J by 3 bases, with 6 bases left in between. This CDR3 has 13 residues. V gene TRBV24-1 combines with J gene TRBJ2-3; the D gene is possibly TRBD2 (6 bases). This specimen consisted of peripheral blood, obtained in a trial of Ad26.COV2.S vaccine versus placebo. The receptor was derived from a person aged 18-60 years who received the Ad26.COV2.S COVID-19 vaccine or a placebo. CDR3: CATSDAGTDTQYF. CDR3 nucleotide sequence: TGTGCCACCAGTGATGCGGGGACAGATACGCAGTATTTT.